This entry is about one TCR beta chain. The data were obtained in a study of control samples from healthy donors and cancer patients. Germline V lookup: CDR1 LGHDT, CDR2 YNNKEL (reference sequence). The CDR3 runs 18 residues. The ends were cut back, 1 base at V and 2 bases at J, with 20 bases in the middle. TCRdb's table, derived via immunoSEQ multiplex PCR, lists solely in-frame clones and lacks some. This sample has over 100,000 clones, with approximately 90% found just once. Sequencing was carried out using blood. This clonotype was sampled from a human donor in good health. The donor label of this sample is uncertain. V usage is TRBV3-1 (or the pseudogene TRBV3-2) and J usage is TRBJ1-1; D gene ambiguous. The CDR3 is CASSQVGERMGSNTEAFF. The CDR3 DNA reads as TGTGCCAGCAGCCAAGTTGGGGAAAGGATGGGGTCCAACACTGAAGCTTTCTTT.